This paragraph reports one T cell receptor beta chain. Its antigen is undetermined. TCRdb recomputed calls from the RACE reads with MiXCR, one row per CDR3 protein. The table shows 300,000 to 350,000 distinct CDR3 sequences, with about 7% occurring only once. These data originate in a study of human T cells and chemical hapten exposure. Overall study: The study enrolled mostly female patients with alopecia areata, totalis or universalis.

Study-wide findings and caveats: Expanded TCRs formed significantly more large CDR3 similarity clusters than controls.

CDR3 length: 13 amino acids. V was pared by 1 base and J by 10 bases, with 8 bases between. The germline gives CDR1 LGHNA, CDR2 YSLEER. Time point reported: patch test 1, 2 weeks after DPC sensitization. Treatment indicated: therapeutic diphenylcyclopropenone sensitization with weekly scalp DPC. The sample here was whole blood, taken in connection with sensitization to the hapten diphenylcyclopropenone (DPC). The source is a woman younger than 35 with alopecia areata. Some clones in this sample may be carry-over from other donors' samples. The genes are TRBV4-3 and TRBJ1-6; D gene unclear. CDR3 sequence: CASSQGEKSPLHF. As DNA, the CDR3 is TGCGCCAGCAGCCAAGGCGAGAAATCACCCCTCCACTTT.